This TCR beta chain was documented in a study of cytomegalovirus exposure and HLA in healthy donors (dated by TCRdb to about 2017). Looking at the study overall: An earlier analysis of approximately 590 of the donors reported 276 Gb of sequence data and 120 million or so unique TCR beta sequences from some 180 million T cells. To study patterns of TCR occurrence, a later analysis re-analyzed previously published TCR beta repertoires from 666 donors and added high-resolution HLA genotyping. The study aimed to test whether signatures of past pathogen exposure could be identified by cataloging public T cell receptors. Among over 350 genotyped donors of the cohort, an average of approximately 250,000 unique TCR beta nucleotide sequences were sequenced per donor, around 20% of them non-productive. To predict cytomegalovirus infection status, the study combined high-throughput TCR immunosequencing, statistical association of individual TCRs with disease status, and machine learning. An earlier analysis of some 500 of the donors applied high-throughput TCR beta sequencing to assess whether each TCR beta V gene segment acted as functional or pseudogenic. HLA typing covered class I and class II loci at four-digit resolution. Rather than using new phenotypic data, the later analysis identified candidate immune exposures from TCR beta sequences and from how often those sequences occurred across donors. Of the 300 to 500 genotyped donors, approximately 80% were placed in the genetic ancestry cluster associated with self-reported Caucasian donors. Typing coverage varied by locus: roughly 620-640 donors for A, B, C, DRB1 and DQB1; more than 500 for DQA1; 600 to 610 for DPA1; 400 to 480 for DPB1. Alongside the repertoire data, information on donor age, sex, ethnicity and CMV serostatus was compiled. Besides the first cohort of some 670 subjects, a separate validation cohort made up of 90 to 150 different subjects was used. An early release that covered some 640 HLA-typed donors contained 250 to 350 gigabases of sequencing data and some 87 million unique TCR sequences. A later genetic analysis took genome-wide SNP genotypes for about 55% of the 666 donors and used that subset as a discovery cohort. Four or five DR-DQ haplotypes were handled as single units for association and clustering because linkage in the cohort was strong. All discovery cohort repertoires had been generated on a single sequencing platform. The T cell repertoires of roughly 660 subjects were profiled by immunosequencing and related to cytomegalovirus serostatus.

The germline V gene yields MDHEN for CDR1 and SYDVKM for CDR2. The CDR3 runs 17 amino acids, cysteine and phenylalanine included. The DNA shown is the 51-base CDR3, in frame from base 1. For this chain, trimming is 6 bases at the V end and 2 bases at the J end, and the number of junction bases without a gene match is 11. The cohort was made up of approximately 700 healthy bone marrow donors. Cohort members were all nominally healthy when sampled, although unrecorded immune exposures were likely present. The donor tested CMV seronegative and was one of the 352 seronegative cohort members. A peripheral blood sample was provided by each donor, and peripheral blood mononuclear cells were used for TCR beta sequencing. Genomic DNA extraction from the blood cell samples was performed with the Qiagen DNeasy Blood Extraction Kit. Library construction relied on the immunoSEQ multiplex PCR assay. For the multiplex PCR, a mixture combining 60 forward primers for TCR Vbeta segments and 13 reverse primers for TCR Jbeta segments was used. The CDR3 region of rearranged TCR beta genes was amplified from genomic DNA by a multiplex PCR assay. Amplified TCR beta libraries were sequenced as 87-base-pair reads on the Illumina HiSeq System. The authors' analysis ran thus. A later analysis counted 65 million to 90 million unique TCR beta chains across the 500 to 850 repertoires, and some 11 million of these chains were shared by at least two donors. To remove PCR and sequencing errors, raw reads were error-corrected and collapsed into unique sequences using a nearest-neighbor algorithm that merged closely related sequences. CDR3 sequences were aligned to IMGT reference sequences to assign V, D and J gene segments. For a sequence to be retained, at least a six-nucleotide match to both a V gene segment and a J gene segment was required. A rearrangement was called productive if the CDR3 had no stop codons and remained in frame with V and J, and every other rearrangement was called non-productive. Following IMGT convention, CDR3 was defined as the stretch from the second conserved V-encoded cysteine up to the conserved J-encoded phenylalanine. The earlier analysis of some 600 of the donors excluded sequences that lacked an unambiguous match to a single V gene segment. In an earlier analysis of some 590 of the donors, V segments were called functional above 56.7% productive rearrangements and were called segregating when the between-donor standard deviation exceeded 5%. A statistical classification framework was built for diagnosing cytomegalovirus status from the catalog of TCR beta chain sequences. A later analysis assigned V and J genes by comparing TCR nucleotide sequences with IMGT/GENE-DB human TR gene sequences. In a later analysis, CDR3 sequences and most-parsimonious VDJ recombination scenarios were assigned using the TCRdist pipeline. In a later analysis, each TCR beta chain was defined by its CDR3 amino acid sequence together with its V-gene family, and reads without a unique V-gene family were excluded. In a later analysis, approximately 640 highly shared, low-generation-probability nucleotide sequences were removed to address suspected cross-contamination and a sequencing artifact. In a later analysis, a clonal expansion index for each public chain was calculated from normalized within-repertoire ranks of inferred template counts. In a later analysis, generation probabilities were computed using a VDJ recombination model fitted to out-of-frame rearrangements, and the results were checked against IGoR. In a later analysis, TCR-TCR, TCR-HLA and TCR-CMV co-occurrence was scored with hypergeometric tests, and a repertoire-size bias correction was applied to TCR pairs. In a later analysis, false discovery rates were estimated by permuting HLA or CMV assignments 20 times. A later analysis grouped co-occurring TCRs with DBSCAN, adding TCRdist sequence similarity when clustering within HLA-allele-positive subsets. For co-occurrence clustering, repertoires with fewer than 30,000 or more than 120,000 public chains were excluded, along with a handful of repertoires with anomalous nucleotide sharing. Here the immuneACCESS table is served through TCRdb, limited to in-frame sequences with V and J called. Missing clones are a known gap in these copies; in checked studies unresolved V genes cover under half, and the rest lacks a known reason. That table furnishes V, J and clone size, whereas the DNA furnished D and trimming. The sample data list roughly 100,000 clones, and 13% to 15% of these were observed just once. About 0.8% of the sample is in the top ten clones.

This clone was observed once. This clone's antigen is unknown. Per-base quality was not reported, and no clone a single base away is much larger than it. The paper as a whole reports these results and caveats: In vitro tests confirmed that a few of the cytomegalovirus-associated TCR beta chains recognize cytomegalovirus antigens. Cytomegalovirus status was reported to be diagnosed by the classifier with high specificity and sensitivity in both the original and validation cohorts. The only immune exposure information available for the cohort was CMV serostatus. Compared with the roughly 670-donor mean, donors in an Asian-associated ancestry cluster had fewer N-insertions in productive TCRs, according to a later genetic analysis. V-gene and J-gene trimming of TCR beta chains was associated with a missense DCLRE1C variant in a later genetic analysis, and the association was replicated in an independent cohort. Presence/absence analyses assumed roughly uniform sequencing depth across donors, an assumption that may not hold. Because counts were too low, around 17 rarely observed V segments, including chromosome 9 orphons, were left out of the earlier analysis of a few hundred of the donors. While some public TCRs were present in many individuals, most TCR sequences turned up only very rarely across donors. In the study, 150 to 200 TCR beta chains were listed as associated with cytomegalovirus. A further reported finding was that TCR beta sequences accurately predicted the HLA-A and HLA-B alleles for most subjects in the first cohort. Because HLA typing was unavailable for some donors at each locus, only the typed subset was used in association tests. A cluster of highly shared sequence variants was judged likely to represent a technical artifact of the sequencing pipeline. In a later analysis, several top co-occurrence clusters were reported to appear linked to parvovirus B19, influenza, CMV and Epstein-Barr virus. Only TCR beta chains were sequenced in this cohort, and the absence of alpha or paired-chain data limited detectable features. In an earlier analysis of some 550 of the donors, most TCR beta V segments were observed in productive rearrangements about 90% or about 30% of the time, broadly matching IMGT annotations. A later analysis found that most CMV-associated TCR beta chains appeared HLA-restricted, with HLA associations seemingly driven largely by CMV exposure. In a later analysis, TCR association rates were found to vary across HLA loci, with the most associated TCRs seen for DRB1 alleles and the fewest for HLA-C alleles. Some IMGT-functional V segments, including TRBV6-2 and TRBV6-3, could not be told apart with the 87-base-pair reads, so those segments were excluded. At a false discovery rate of 0.05, a later analysis linked 15,000 to 20,000 TCR beta sequences to specific HLA alleles. Compared with equally common non-associated chains, HLA-associated TCR beta chains in a later analysis were more clonally expanded and had lower generation probabilities. The authors suggested that the approach could potentially be generalized to other disease states and immunological phenotypes. Correlated functional status among segregating V segments might be attributable to linkage disequilibrium, but an unknown experimental factor could not be ruled out. When HLA alleles, especially DR and DQ, strongly co-occurred, attributing TCR associations to individual alleles was difficult.

The sequence is built from TRBV28 and TRBJ2-7, with 12 bases matching TRBD1. This clonotype was obtained from a female donor in good health and CMV-seronegative. The sample was PBMCs. For the CDR3, the sequence is CASRLTGTGGNAYEQYF. In nucleotide form, the sequence is TGTGCCAGCAGACTTACCGGGACAGGGGGCAACGCCTACGAGCAGTACTTC.